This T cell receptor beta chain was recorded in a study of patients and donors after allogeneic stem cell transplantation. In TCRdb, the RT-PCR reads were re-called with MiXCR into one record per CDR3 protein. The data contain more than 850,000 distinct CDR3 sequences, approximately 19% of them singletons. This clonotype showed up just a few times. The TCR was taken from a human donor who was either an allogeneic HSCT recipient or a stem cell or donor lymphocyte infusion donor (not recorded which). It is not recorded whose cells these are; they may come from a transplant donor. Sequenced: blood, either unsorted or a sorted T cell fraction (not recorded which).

CDR3 in DNA: TGTGCCACCAGCAGAGGGACAGCCATTAACTATGGCTACACCTTC. It encodes CATSRGTAINYGYTF. The chain employs TRBV15 and TRBJ1-2; tentatively, D is TRBD1 (6 bases). Germline CDR1 reads LNHNV; CDR2 reads YYDKDF (reference sequence). V was cut by 1 base and J by 1 base, with 10 bases left in between. The CDR3 has 15 amino acids.